This TCR beta chain appears in the sequencing data of a study of siplizumab effects on memory and regulatory T cells. Study conclusions and caveats: Naive T cells appeared more varied than memory cells and looked like key alloresponse contributors.

CDR3 length equals 15 residues. CDR1 is SGHAT, CDR2 FQNNGV, per germline. Trimming shortened V by 4 bases and J by 0 bases, and 10 bases separated the two germline ends. Remarks on this clone: Its antigen is undetermined.

Per sample, some 90,000 TCR templates were assayed. Assay: immunoSEQ multiplex PCR; the TCRdb copy retains only in-frame clones and omits some. This sample has over 45,000 clones, with around 97% found just once. The source material was naive CD8+ T cells sorted from blood. The origin of this receptor is a human donor in good health. The chain employs TRBV11-2 and TRBJ2-1, with no clear D. The CDR3, as DNA: TGTGCCAGCAGCTCTGCCTATAGCTCCTACAATGAGCAGTTCTTC. It encodes CASSSAYSSYNEQFF. The whole variable domain, remainder taken from reference TRBV11-2 and TRBJ2-1, is EAGVAQSPRYKIIEKRQSVAFWCNPISGHATLYWYQQILGQGPKLLIQFQNNGVVDDSQLPKDRFSAERLKGVDSTLKIQPAKLEDSAVYLCASSSAYSSYNEQFFGPGTRLTVL.